This T cell receptor beta chain was observed in a study of B cell selection in AIRE deficiency. The regulatory T cell sort gate was CD4+CD25hiCD127low/negative. Method: immunoSEQ multiplex PCR; TCRdb's copy keeps in-frame clones and lacks some. The top ten hold roughly 1.3% of the sample, which has about 22,000 clones, 80% to 95% seen once. Input material: CD4+CD25+ Tregs sorted from PBMCs. The receptor was derived from a human donor in good health.

The CDR3 here is CASSPLAGYSSGYEQYF. The CDR3 bases are TGTGCCAGCAGCCCGCTAGCGGGATACTCCTCGGGTTACGAGCAGTACTTC. The rearrangement links TRBV7-9 to TRBJ2-7; 9 nucleotides agree with TRBD2. J gave up 4 bases and V 5 bases, and 15 bases lay outside the gene matches. The V gene's germline CDR1 is SEHNR and CDR2 FQNEAQ (reference sequence). This CDR3 is 17 amino acids long. Full variable domain (rest looked up from reference TRBV7-9 and TRBJ2-7): DTGVSQNPRHKITKRGQNVTFRCDPISEHNRLYWYRQTLGQGPEFLTYFQNEAQLEKSRLLSDRFSAERPKGSFSTLEIQRTEQGDSAMYLCASSPLAGYSSGYEQYFGPGTRLTVT.